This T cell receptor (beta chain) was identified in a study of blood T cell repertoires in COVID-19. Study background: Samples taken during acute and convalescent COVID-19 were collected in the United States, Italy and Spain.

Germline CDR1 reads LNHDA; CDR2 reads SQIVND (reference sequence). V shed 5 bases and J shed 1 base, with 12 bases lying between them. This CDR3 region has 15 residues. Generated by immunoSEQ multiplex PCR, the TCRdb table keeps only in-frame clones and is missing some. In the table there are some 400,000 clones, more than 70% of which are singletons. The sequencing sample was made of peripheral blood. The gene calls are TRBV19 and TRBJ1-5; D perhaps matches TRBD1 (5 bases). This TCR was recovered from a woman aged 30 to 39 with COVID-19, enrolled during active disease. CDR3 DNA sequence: TGTGCCAGTAGTGGGGAGGGGTTGAGCAATCAGCCCCAGCATTTT. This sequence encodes CASSGEGLSNQPQHF.